This is a list of T cell receptor beta chains from one sample in a study of blood T cell repertoires in COVID-19. This table comes from immunoSEQ multiplex PCR, and its TCRdb copy is limited to in-frame clones, with some not included. The sample has 150,000 or so clones, 80% to 90% seen once. Material: peripheral blood. The receptor set was obtained from a man in his 60s with acute or convalescent COVID-19. CDR3s include the opening cysteine and the closing phenylalanine or tryptophan. D genes are given only for firm matches. Size is stated for part of the rows, as once, few or many counts, or as a class when the clone is expanded.

TRBJ2-1,NA,NA,TRBV7-2,CASSLSAAHSEQFF,TGTGCCAGCAGCTTAAGTGCTGCCCATAGTGAGCAGTTCTTC
TRBJ1-1,NA,NA,TRBV30,CAWSETADEAFF,TGTGCCTGGAGTGAGACGGCGGATGAAGCTTTCTTT
TRBJ2-2,TRBD2,NA,TRBV25-1,CASRPTRGGLDVTGELFF,TGTGCCAGCAGACCAACGAGAGGGGGACTAGACGTCACCGGGGAGCTGTTTTTT
TRBJ1-1,NA,NA,TRBV28,CASSFPGYTEAFF,TGTGCCAGCAGTTTCCCAGGGTACACTGAAGCTTTCTTT
TRBJ2-1,TRBD2,NA,TRBV7-3,CASSSHPTSGRWSYNEQFF,TGTGCCAGCAGCTCTCACCCGACTAGCGGGAGATGGTCCTACAATGAGCAGTTCTTC
TRBJ2-5,NA,NA,TRBV18,CASSPPALQETQYF,TGTGCCAGCTCACCACCGGCCCTCCAAGAGACCCAGTACTTC
TRBJ2-3,TRBD2,NA,TRBV19,CASSMGLDTDTQYF,TGTGCCAGTAGTATGGGACTAGATACTGATACGCAGTATTTT
TRBJ2-7,NA,NA,TRBV5-1,CASSSDGQPYEQYF,TGCGCCAGCTCTTCCGATGGACAGCCCTACGAGCAGTACTTC
TRBJ2-7,NA,NA,TRBV30,CAWRHTGEAYEQYF,TGTGCCTGGAGGCACACCGGGGAGGCCTACGAGCAGTACTTC
TRBJ2-3,TRBD2,NA,TRBV18,CASSPPAGTVGTQYF,TGTGCCAGCTCACCCCCAGCGGGAACGGTTGGTACGCAGTATTTT
TRBJ2-3,NA,NA,TRBV9,CASSVSPGQGVPDTQYF,TGTGCCAGCAGCGTATCCCCGGGACAAGGGGTGCCAGATACGCAGTATTTT
TRBJ2-1,TRBD2,NA,TRBV11-3,CASSLEASGREQFF,TGTGCCAGCAGCCTAGAGGCTAGCGGGCGCGAGCAGTTCTTC
TRBJ2-7,NA,NA,TRBV10-3,CAISGAAESYEQYF,TGTGCCATCAGTGGGGCAGCCGAGTCCTACGAGCAGTACTTC
TRBJ1-4,TRBD1,NA,TRBV13,CASSLGGQYNEKLFF,TGTGCCAGCAGCTTAGGGGGACAGTATAATGAAAAACTGTTTTTT
TRBJ1-1,TRBD1,NA,TRBV12-3/TRBV12-4,CASREQGSSEAFF,TGTGCCAGCAGAGAACAGGGGTCGAGTGAAGCTTTCTTT
TRBJ2-5,TRBD1,NA,TRBV2,CASSDEGATETQYF,TGTGCCAGCAGTGATGAGGGGGCGACGGAGACCCAGTACTTC
TRBJ1-3,TRBD1,NA,TRBV5-4,CASSLGTGVGNTIYF,TGTGCCAGCAGCTTGGGGACAGGGGTTGGAAACACCATATATTTT
TRBJ1-2,TRBD1,NA,TRBV7-9,CASSALQGALGGYTF,TGTGCCAGCAGCGCCCTCCAGGGGGCCCTCGGAGGCTACACCTTC
TRBJ1-5,NA,NA,TRBV25-1,CASSESISNQPQHF,TGTGCCAGCAGTGAATCCATTAGCAATCAGCCCCAGCATTTT
TRBJ2-3,NA,NA,TRBV10-1,CASSEQHPTDTQYF,TGCGCCAGCAGTGAACAGCACCCCACAGATACGCAGTATTTT
TRBJ1-2,TRBD1,NA,TRBV6-4,CASSEGQGLSGYTF,TGTGCCAGCAGCGAAGGACAGGGGCTAAGTGGCTACACCTTC
TRBJ2-2,NA,once,TRBV18,CASSPPSQGTGELFF,TGTGCCAGCTCACCACCTTCCCAGGGGACCGGGGAGCTGTTTTTT
TRBJ2-1,TRBD2,NA,TRBV6-5,CASSPLLGGDEQFF,TGTGCCAGCAGCCCCCTGCTTGGGGGGGATGAGCAGTTCTTC
TRBJ1-3,NA,NA,TRBV1,CTSSQVRVGNTIYF,TGCACCAGCAGCCAAGTCCGGGTGGGAAACACCATATATTTT
TRBJ1-1,NA,NA,TRBV6-5,CASRSGTSRDTEAFF,TGTGCCAGCAGATCCGGGACATCTCGGGACACTGAAGCTTTCTTT
TRBJ2-3,NA,NA,TRBV7-3,CASSFGRGTDTQYF,TGTGCCAGCAGCTTCGGCAGGGGCACAGATACGCAGTATTTT
TRBJ1-6,NA,NA,TRBV30,CAWSVPGAGSPLHF,TGTGCCTGGAGTGTACCAGGGGCTGGTTCACCCCTCCACTTT
TRBJ1-6,NA,few,TRBV28,CASSEQYNSPLHF,TGTGCCAGTTCTGAACAGTATAATTCACCCCTCCACTTT